Here is one TCR beta chain with its context. This clone's antigen is unknown. One base away there is no much larger clone; base qualities are not given. This record belongs to a study of blood T cell repertoires in COVID-19 (dated by TCRdb to 2020 to 2022). In the study overall: The collaborator samples originated in the United States, Italy and Spain and spanned the acute and convalescent phases of COVID-19. The repertoires were released in a freely available public database meant as a resource for research on the immune response to SARS-CoV-2. A de-identified subject ID, COVID-19 status, age in years and sex were almost always included in the sample metadata. Subjects who had been exposed to COVID-19, were actively infected with it, or had recovered from it provided the deeply sampled blood TCRbeta repertoires that made up the dataset. The samples were drawn from two sources: the first 160 participants of the ongoing ImmuneRACE study, and 1,000 to 1,500 subjects contributed by 6 global collaborators. Where HLA class I and class II types were available, the types were taken from metadata supplied by the sample provider, not from assay-based typing. The prospective study material was composed of cDNA or gDNA derived from T cells, B-cell-depleted T cells, or PBMCs.

What the research found in general, with its limitations: The quantity of clinical and demographic metadata differed by source and by participant and was supplied without curation.

The CDR3 has 15 amino acids, counting the end cysteine and phenylalanine. The sequence is cut down to CDR3 DNA, 45 bases in frame from base 1. V and J are truncated by 4 bases and 2 bases respectively, leaving an intervening sequence of 14 bases. Looking up the germline V gene (reference sequence) yields CDR1 LNHDA and CDR2 SQIVND. One collaborating source in Seattle enrolled patients during active infection and followed them longitudinally through the course of disease. Collaborating institutions collected whole blood in K2EDTA tubes following their own protocols. Collaborator samples were shipped for TCRbeta analysis as frozen whole blood, isolated PBMCs, or DNA extracted from either sample type. TCRbeta CDR3 regions were amplified from genomic DNA by means of the immunoSEQ Assay, a bias-controlled multiplex PCR. As for the original processing: Within the assay, amplification of reference gene primers was used to estimate how many nucleated cells each sample contained. Sequence reads were collapsed and filtered to measure the absolute abundance of every unique TCRbeta CDR3 rearrangement. Productive Simpson clonality was computed per sample as the square root of Simpson's diversity index over productive rearrangements. This is the immuneACCESS table as TCRdb keeps it, with only in-frame sequences that have V and J called. A part of the clones is gone; compared with another copy, unresolved V genes explain less than half, and the rest is unexplained. D and trimming come from the DNA, and the V and J calls and clone size come from that table. This sample lists over 150,000 clones; roughly 88% were detected once. Approximately 5% of the sample is in the top ten clones.

The chain is made from TRBV19 and TRBJ1-2, and perhaps TRBD1 as D gene, on 6 matching bases. Input material: peripheral blood. This TCR derives from a man younger than 35 with COVID-19, enrolled during active disease. For the CDR3, the sequence is CASSRNRDQNYGYTF. The nucleotides read TGTGCCAGTAGTAGGAACAGGGACCAGAACTATGGCTACACCTTC. With the portions outside the CDR3 filled from the reference TRBV19 and TRBJ1-2 genes, the complete variable region becomes DGGITQSPKYLFRKEGQNVTLSCEQNLNHDAMYWYRQDPGQGLRLIYYSQIVNDFQKGDIAEGYSVSREKKESFPLTVTSAQKNPTAFYLCASSRNRDQNYGYTFGSGTRLTVV.